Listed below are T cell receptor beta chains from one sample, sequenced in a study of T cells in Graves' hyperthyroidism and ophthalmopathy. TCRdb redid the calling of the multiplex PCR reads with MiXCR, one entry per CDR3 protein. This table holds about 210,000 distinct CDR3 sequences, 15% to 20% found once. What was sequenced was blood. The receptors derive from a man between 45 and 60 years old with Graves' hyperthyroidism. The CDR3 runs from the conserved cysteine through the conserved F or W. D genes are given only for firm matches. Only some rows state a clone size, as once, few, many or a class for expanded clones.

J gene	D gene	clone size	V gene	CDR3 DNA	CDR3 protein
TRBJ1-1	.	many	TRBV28	TGTGCCAGCCGGAAAATAGAAGCTTTCTTT	CASRKIEAFF
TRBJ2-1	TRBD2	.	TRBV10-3	TGTGCCATCAGTGATGGACTAGCCTGGACGGGTGAGCAGTTCTTC	CAISDGLAWTGEQFF
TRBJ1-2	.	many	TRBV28	TGTGCCAGCAGCCGGACTAACTATGGCTACACCTTC	CASSRTNYGYTF
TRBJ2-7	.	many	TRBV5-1	TGCGCCAGCAGCAGCATGGGGGTACGAGTCTACGAGCAGTACTTC	CASSSMGVRVYEQYF
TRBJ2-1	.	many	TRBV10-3	TGTGCCATCAGTGAGTCGGGGGGCAGCGCCTACAATGAGCAGTTCTTC	CAISESGGSAYNEQFF
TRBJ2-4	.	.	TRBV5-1	TGCGCCAGCAGCCCGTCTGGAGGGGGGAACATTCAGTACTTC	CASSPSGGGNIQYF
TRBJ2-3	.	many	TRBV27	TGTGCCAGCAGCTTCGGTGTGGTTGGAGATACGCAGTATTTT	CASSFGVVGDTQYF
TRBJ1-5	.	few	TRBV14	TGTGCCAGCAGCCAAAATAATCAGCCCCAGCATTTT	CASSQNNQPQHF
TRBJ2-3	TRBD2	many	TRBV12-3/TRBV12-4	TGTGCCAGCAGTTTGGGGGACAGGGGACTAGCGGGAGTCACAGATACGCAGTATTTT	CASSLGDRGLAGVTDTQYF
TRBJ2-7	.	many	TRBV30	TGTGCCTGGAGTAGAGGGGGAGGTACCTACGAGCAGTACTTC	CAWSRGGGTYEQYF
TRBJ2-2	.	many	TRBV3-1	TGTGCCAGCAGCCATAGCGGAAGAGCGAACACCGGGGAGCTGTTTTTT	CASSHSGRANTGELFF